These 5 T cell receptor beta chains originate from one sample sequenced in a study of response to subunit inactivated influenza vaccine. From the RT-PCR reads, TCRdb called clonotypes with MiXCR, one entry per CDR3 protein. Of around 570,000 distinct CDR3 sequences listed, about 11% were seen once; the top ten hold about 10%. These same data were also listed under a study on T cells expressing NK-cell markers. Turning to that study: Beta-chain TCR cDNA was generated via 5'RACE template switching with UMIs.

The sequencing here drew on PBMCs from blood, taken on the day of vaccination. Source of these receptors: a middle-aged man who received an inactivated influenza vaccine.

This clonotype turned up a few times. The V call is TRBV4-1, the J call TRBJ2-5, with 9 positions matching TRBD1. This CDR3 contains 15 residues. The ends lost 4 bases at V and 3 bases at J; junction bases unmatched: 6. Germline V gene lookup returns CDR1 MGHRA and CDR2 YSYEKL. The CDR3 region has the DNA TGCGCCAGCAGCCGCCCCGGGACAGGGAAAGAGACCCAGTACTTC. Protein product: CASSRPGTGKETQYF.

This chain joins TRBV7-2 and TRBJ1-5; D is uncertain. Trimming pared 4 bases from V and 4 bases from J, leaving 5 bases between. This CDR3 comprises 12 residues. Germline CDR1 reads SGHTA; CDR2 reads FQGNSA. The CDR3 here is CASSYVNQPQHF. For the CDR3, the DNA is TGTGCCAGCAGCTACGTTAATCAGCCCCAGCATTTT.

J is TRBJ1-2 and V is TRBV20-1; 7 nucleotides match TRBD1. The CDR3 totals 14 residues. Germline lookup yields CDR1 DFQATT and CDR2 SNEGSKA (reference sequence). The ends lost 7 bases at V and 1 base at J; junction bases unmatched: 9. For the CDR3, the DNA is TGCAGTGTACGGCGACAGGGATTTAACTATGGCTACACCTTC. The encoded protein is CSVRRQGFNYGYTF.

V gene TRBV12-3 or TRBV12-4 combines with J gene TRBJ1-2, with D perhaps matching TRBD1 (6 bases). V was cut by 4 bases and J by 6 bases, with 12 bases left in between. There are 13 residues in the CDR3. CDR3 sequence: CASSSTYRDGYTF. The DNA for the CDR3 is TGTGCCAGCAGTTCGACGTACAGGGATGGCTACACCTTC.

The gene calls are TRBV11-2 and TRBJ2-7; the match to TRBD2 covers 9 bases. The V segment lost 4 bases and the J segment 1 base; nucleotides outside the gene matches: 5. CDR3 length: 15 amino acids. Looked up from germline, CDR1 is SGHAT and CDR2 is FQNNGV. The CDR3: CASSYTTSGSYEQYF. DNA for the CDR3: TGTGCCAGCAGCTATACGACTAGCGGTTCCTACGAGCAGTACTTC.